The rows below give T cell receptor beta chains drawn from one sample of a study of T cell changes during pregnancy in multiple sclerosis. The data were produced by immunoSEQ multiplex PCR, yet TCRdb's version contains in-frame clones alone and is incomplete. The data contain 70,000 to 75,000 clones, about nine tenths of them singletons. This sample comprised peripheral blood, obtained in the second trimester of pregnancy. The receptors shown here come from a female donor with multiple sclerosis, enrolled in a pregnancy study. Both conserved end residues are part of each CDR3.

J gene | V gene | CDR3 protein
TRBJ1-2 | TRBV23-1 | CASSQKTGGALGGYTF
TRBJ1-3 | TRBV7-2 | CASSLLRGVGNTIYF
TRBJ2-3 | TRBV27 | CASSRAGWTDTQYF
TRBJ1-1 | TRBV19 | CASSTTGGTEAFF
TRBJ2-2 | TRBV7-3 | CASSLSGQNTGELFF
TRBJ1-2 | TRBV19 | CASSIQQNNYGYTF
TRBJ1-1 | TRBV7-9 | CASSLGSPTEAFF
TRBJ1-4 | TRBV23-1 | CASSQSLENEANEKLFF
TRBJ2-7 | TRBV7-8 | CASSKGGSSYEQYF
TRBJ2-1 | TRBV19 | CASSIRKGLAGTFGSYNEQFF
TRBJ2-2 | TRBV7-9 | CASSLSPSGRVGELFF
TRBJ2-1 | TRBV13 | CASSNGQGRFDSEQFF
TRBJ1-4 | TRBV7-2 | CASSLAARGRHEKLFF
TRBJ1-5 | TRBV27 | CASSLFGGSGSNQPQHF
TRBJ1-5 | TRBV21-1 | CASIWGEQGDNQPQHF
TRBJ2-7 | TRBV29-1 | CSVGRGLHEQYF
TRBJ2-2 | TRBV9 | CASSLRQGAGTGELFF
TRBJ1-4 | TRBV9 | CASSVGGGAATNEKLFF
TRBJ1-1 | TRBV7-6 | CASSPQGFLNTEAFF
TRBJ2-1 | TRBV28 | CASSLTPHGDEQFF
TRBJ2-5 | TRBV5-4 | CASSRDLGLAGPQETQYF
TRBJ1-2 | TRBV27 | CASSLTGTGDKYGYTF
TRBJ2-3 | TRBV7-9 | CASSLAGTSAIVDTQYF
TRBJ2-5 | TRBV6-6 | CATKQQETQYF
TRBJ2-5 | TRBV30 | CAWSSGHRETQYF
TRBJ1-2 | TRBV11-3 | CASSLQQGYGYTF
TRBJ1-1 | TRBV5-5 | CASSPGTGGLNTEAFF
TRBJ1-6 | TRBV11-3 | CASSPAQQYNSPLHF
TRBJ1-5 | TRBV10-2 | CASSEPGQNQPQHF
TRBJ2-1 | TRBV9 | CASSVATRGNEQFF
TRBJ2-7 | TRBV27 | CASSLFLDSSYEQYF
TRBJ2-1 | TRBV2 | CASSEALAAYNEQFF
TRBJ2-5 | TRBV25-1 | CASSPGAEETQYF
TRBJ1-1 | TRBV20-1 | CSALLRGEAFF
TRBJ1-3 | TRBV2 | CASRWQGHGNTIYF
TRBJ1-4 | TRBV4-1 | CASSPPPGQNNEKLFF
TRBJ1-4 | TRBV4-3 | CASSLQGTNEKLFF
TRBJ2-1 | TRBV4-1 | CASSQEVLAGAYNEQFF
TRBJ1-5 | TRBV6-5 | CASSYDRGQPQHF
TRBJ2-3 | TRBV18 | CASSMARSTDTQYF
TRBJ2-5 | TRBV9 | CASSGDRGWAETQYF
TRBJ2-3 | TRBV30 | CAWSVGGTDTQYF
TRBJ2-3 | TRBV7-9 | CASKERQGSTDTQYF
TRBJ2-3 | TRBV5-8 | CASSLFGRDTDTQYF
TRBJ2-3 | TRBV15 | CATSRRRAADTQYF
TRBJ2-2 | TRBV7-9 | CASGPSLNTGELFF